This TCR beta chain comes out of a study of T-cell reconstitution after alpha-beta-depleted transplantation in children. This clonotype was picked up a small number of times. Germline V gives CDR1 SEHNR, CDR2 FQNEAQ (reference sequence). Germline trimming cut 5 bases from V and 0 bases from J; bases unmatched to any gene: 5. This CDR3 comprises 15 residues. A library of TCRbeta sequences, prepared with unique molecular identifiers, was generated. In TCRdb, the PCR reads were re-called with MiXCR into one record per CDR3 protein. The sample holds about 500,000 distinct CDR3 sequences, about 30% seen once.

The receptor was derived from a human donor who donated a stem cell graft to a child with aplastic anemia. The chain recombines TRBV7-9 with TRBJ2-3; 7 nucleotides agree with TRBD2. Sequencing was performed on PBMCs from the stem cell graft donor, taken from the stem cell graft. The CDR3 here is CASSTRLASTDTQYF. CDR3 DNA: TGTGCCAGCAGCACCCGACTAGCAAGCACAGATACGCAGTATTTT.